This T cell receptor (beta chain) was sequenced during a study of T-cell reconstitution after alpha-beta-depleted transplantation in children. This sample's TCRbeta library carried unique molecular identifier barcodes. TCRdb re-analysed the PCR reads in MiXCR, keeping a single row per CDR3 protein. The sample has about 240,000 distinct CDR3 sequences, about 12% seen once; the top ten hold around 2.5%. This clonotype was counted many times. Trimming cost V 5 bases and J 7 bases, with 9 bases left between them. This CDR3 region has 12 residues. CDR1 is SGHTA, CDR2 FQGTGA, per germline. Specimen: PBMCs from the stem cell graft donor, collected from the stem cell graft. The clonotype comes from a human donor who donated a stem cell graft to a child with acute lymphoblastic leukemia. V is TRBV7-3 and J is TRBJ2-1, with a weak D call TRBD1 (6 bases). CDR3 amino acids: CASSPTGNEQFF. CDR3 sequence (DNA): TGTGCCAGCAGCCCTACAGGGAATGAGCAGTTCTTC. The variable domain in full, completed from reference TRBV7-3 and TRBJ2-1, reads GAGVSQTPSNKVTEKGKYVELRCDPISGHTALYWYRQSLGQGPEFLIYFQGTGAADDSGLPNDRFFAVRPEGSVSTLKIQRTERGDSAVYLCASSPTGNEQFFGPGTRLTVL.